These 10 T cell receptor beta chains came from one sample sequenced in a study of Tregs in tolerant kidney transplant recipients. Sequencing used immunoSEQ multiplex PCR; TCRdb keeps in-frame clones, though not all of them. The sample consists of about 110,000 clones, around 90% of them appearing once. The specimen was CD4+ T cells from blood, collected before the transplant. These receptors were collected from a human donor who received a combined kidney and bone marrow transplant.

This chain links TRBV18 with TRBJ1-5; possibly TRBD1 for D (6 bases). Trimming stripped 4 bases from V and 5 bases from J, with 12 bases between. Germline lookup yields CDR1 KGHSH and CDR2 LQKENI. This CDR3 comprises 14 residues. This CDR3 is CASSHRTEDQPQHF. CDR3 DNA sequence: TGTGCCAGCTCACACAGGACAGAAGATCAGCCCCAGCATTTT. Full variable domain (remainder filled in from reference TRBV18 and TRBJ1-5): NAGVMQNPRHLVRRRGQEARLRCSPMKGHSHVYWYRQLPEEGLKFMVYLQKENIIDESGMPKERFSAEFPKEGPSILRIQQVVRGDSAAYFCASSHRTEDQPQHFGDGTRLSIL.

The V and J genes are TRBV5-1 and TRBJ1-3, with 7 bases matching TRBD1. CDR3 size: 15 residues. V lost 1 base and J lost 2; bases outside the gene matches: 3. Germline CDR1 is SGHRS and CDR2 is YFSETQ. In nucleotides, the CDR3 is TGCGCCAGCAGCTTGAACAGGGGAACTGGAAACACCATATATTTT. This sequence encodes CASSLNRGTGNTIYF.

This clone was detected once. The V gene is TRBV18, the J gene TRBJ1-1, with a tentative D call TRBD1 (5 bases). V was shortened by 5 bases and J by 1 base, with 8 bases between the two germline ends. The germline CDR1 and CDR2 sequences are KGHSH and LQKENI. This CDR3 has 13 amino acids. CDR3 in amino acids: CASSGGGNTEAFF. The CDR3 DNA sequence: TGTGCCAGCTCAGGGGGGGGGAACACTGAAGCTTTCTTT.

This sequence joins TRBV11-2 and TRBJ2-1, with 8 bases identical to TRBD2. V trimming: 2 bases; J trimming: 0 bases; junction bases outside the gene matches: 9. The CDR3 runs to 18 residues. From germline, CDR1 is SGHAT and CDR2 FQNNGV. The CDR3: CASSLYSGGRSSYNEQFF. DNA for the CDR3: TGTGCCAGCAGCTTATACTCGGGAGGGAGGAGCTCCTACAATGAGCAGTTCTTC.

The genes are TRBV11-2 and TRBJ2-7; 7 bases are a match to TRBD2. V gave up 1 base and J gave up 0 bases; unmatched junction bases: 0. The CDR3 totals 14 residues. Per the germline V gene, CDR1 is SGHAT and CDR2 is FQNNGV. The CDR3 region is CASSLGDYSYEQYF. For the CDR3, the DNA is TGTGCCAGCAGCTTAGGGGACTACTCCTACGAGCAGTACTTC.

The chain carries TRBV28 and TRBJ1-2, with 7 bases matching TRBD1. With 6 bases clipped from V and 4 bases from J, the junction kept 17 bases outside the gene matches. In germline, CDR1 is MDHEN, CDR2 SYDVKM. CDR3 length equals 17 residues. The CDR3 region is CASSPSPGTESFYGYTF. The CDR3 DNA reads TGTGCCAGCAGCCCCTCACCCGGGACAGAAAGCTTCTATGGCTACACCTTC.

The rearrangement links TRBV6-5 to TRBJ2-7; TRBD1 agrees at 7 bases. The germline CDR1 and CDR2 sequences are MNHEY and SVGAGI. The ends lost 6 bases at V and 3 bases at J; junction bases unmatched: 5. The CDR3 runs 13 residues. Here the CDR3 DNA reads TGTGCCAGCAGCCGGGGACAGCACTACGAGCAGTACTTC. It encodes CASSRGQHYEQYF.

The chain joins TRBV28 to TRBJ2-5, with TRBD2 identical over 8 bases. Germline V gene data show CDR1 as MDHEN and CDR2 as SYDVKM. After removal of 5 bases from V and 2 bases from J, the junction contained 1 base not matched to a gene. The CDR3 is 13 amino acids. The CDR3, as DNA: TGTGCCAGCAGTCCGGGAGGGCAAGAGACCCAGTACTTC. This translates into CASSPGGQETQYF. The entire variable domain, with the rest obtained from reference TRBV28 and TRBJ2-5, is as follows: DVKVTQSSRYLVKRTGEKVFLECVQDMDHENMFWYRQDPGLGLRLIYFSYDVKMKEKGDIPEGYSVSREKKERFSLILESASTNQTSMYLCASSPGGQETQYFGPGTRLLVL.

V and J are TRBV19 and TRBJ2-5, with 7 nucleotides matching TRBD2. This CDR3 region has 12 residues. V lost 3 bases and J lost 5; bases outside the gene matches: 0. Germline V CDR1 and CDR2: LNHDA, SQIVND (reference sequence). The DNA of the CDR3 is TGTGCCAGTAGTATGGGGGGGGAGACCCAGTACTTC. It specifies CASSMGGETQYF.

The genes are TRBV7-2 and TRBJ1-2, with a tentative D call TRBD1 (6 bases). Trimming cost V 5 bases and J 4 bases, with 20 bases left between them. Germline CDR1 reads SGHTA; CDR2 reads FQGNSA. The CDR3 contains 16 residues. CDR3 in amino acids: CASSTPGTSLTYGYTF. The CDR3 DNA sequence: TGTGCCAGCAGCACCCCCGGGACAAGCTTAACCTATGGCTACACCTTC.